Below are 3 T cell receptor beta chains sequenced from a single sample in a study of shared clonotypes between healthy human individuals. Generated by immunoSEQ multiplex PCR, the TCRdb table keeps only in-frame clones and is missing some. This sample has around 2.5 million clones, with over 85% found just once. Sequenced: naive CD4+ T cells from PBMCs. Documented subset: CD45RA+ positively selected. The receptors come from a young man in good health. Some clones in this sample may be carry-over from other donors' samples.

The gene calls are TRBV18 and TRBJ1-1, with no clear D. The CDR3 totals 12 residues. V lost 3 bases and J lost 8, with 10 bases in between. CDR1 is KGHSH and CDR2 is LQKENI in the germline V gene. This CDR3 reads CASSPSGREAFF. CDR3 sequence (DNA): TGTGCCAGCTCACCGTCCGGGCGAGAAGCTTTCTTT.

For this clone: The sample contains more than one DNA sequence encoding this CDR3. CDR3 sequence (DNA): TGTGCCAGCAGCCAAGATGACAGGGGGTTAAACACTGAAGCTTTCTTT. It translates to CASSQDDRGLNTEAFF. This chain links TRBV4-2 with TRBJ1-1, with 9 bases aligning to TRBD1. The V gene end was trimmed by 0 bases and the J gene end by 2 bases; junction bases not matched to a gene: 4. Germline CDR1 is LGHNA and CDR2 is YNFKEQ. The CDR3 totals 16 residues.

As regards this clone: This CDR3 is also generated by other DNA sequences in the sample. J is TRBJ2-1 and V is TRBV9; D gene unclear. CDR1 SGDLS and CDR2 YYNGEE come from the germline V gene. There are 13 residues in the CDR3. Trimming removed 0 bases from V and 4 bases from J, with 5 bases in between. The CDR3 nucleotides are TGTGCCAGCAGCGTAGACGGTTACAATGAGCAGTTCTTC. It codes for CASSVDGYNEQFF.